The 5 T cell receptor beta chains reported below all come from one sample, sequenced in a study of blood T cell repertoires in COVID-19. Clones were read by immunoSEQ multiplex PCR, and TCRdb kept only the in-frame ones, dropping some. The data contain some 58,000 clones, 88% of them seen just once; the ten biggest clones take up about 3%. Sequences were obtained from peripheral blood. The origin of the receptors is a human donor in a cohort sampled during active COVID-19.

The CDR3 nucleotides are TGCGCCAGCAGCACGACAGTTAACACTGAAGCTTTCTTT. It yields the protein CASSTTVNTEAFF. V usage is TRBV5-1 and J usage is TRBJ1-1; the D gene is possibly TRBD1 (5 bases). V gave up 4 bases and J gave up 2 bases, with 9 bases separating them. This CDR3 is built from 13 residues. From germline, CDR1 is SGHRS and CDR2 YFSETQ.

The CDR3 DNA is TGTGCCAGCAGTGAAAGCGGGACTAGCACAGATACGCAGTATTTT. Amino acids: CASSESGTSTDTQYF. The chain combines TRBV6-1 with TRBJ2-3, with TRBD2 matching 7 bases. J was trimmed by 0 bases and V by 2 bases; bases with no gene match: 2. This CDR3 contains 15 residues. CDR1 MNHNS and CDR2 SASEGT come from the germline V gene.

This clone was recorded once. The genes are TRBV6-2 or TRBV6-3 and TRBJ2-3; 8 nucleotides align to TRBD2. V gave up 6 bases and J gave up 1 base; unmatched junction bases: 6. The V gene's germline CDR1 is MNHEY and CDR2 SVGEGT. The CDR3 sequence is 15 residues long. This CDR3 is CASSLRGGGTDTQYF. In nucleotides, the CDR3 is TGTGCCAGCAGCCTCCGGGGGGGCGGCACAGATACGCAGTATTTT.

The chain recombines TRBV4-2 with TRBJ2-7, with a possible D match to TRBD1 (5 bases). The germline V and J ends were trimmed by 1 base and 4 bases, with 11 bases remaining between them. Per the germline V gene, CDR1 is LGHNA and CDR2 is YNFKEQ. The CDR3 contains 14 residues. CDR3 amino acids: CASSQGQGTYEQYF. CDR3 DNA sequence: TGTGCCAGCAGCCAAGGTCAGGGTACGTACGAGCAGTACTTC.

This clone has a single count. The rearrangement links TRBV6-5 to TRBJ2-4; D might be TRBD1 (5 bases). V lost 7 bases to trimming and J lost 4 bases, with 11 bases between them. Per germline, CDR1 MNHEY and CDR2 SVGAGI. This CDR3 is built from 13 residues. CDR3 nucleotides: TGTGCCAGCACTCCCGGACATAAAAACATTCAGTACTTC. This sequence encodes CASTPGHKNIQYF.